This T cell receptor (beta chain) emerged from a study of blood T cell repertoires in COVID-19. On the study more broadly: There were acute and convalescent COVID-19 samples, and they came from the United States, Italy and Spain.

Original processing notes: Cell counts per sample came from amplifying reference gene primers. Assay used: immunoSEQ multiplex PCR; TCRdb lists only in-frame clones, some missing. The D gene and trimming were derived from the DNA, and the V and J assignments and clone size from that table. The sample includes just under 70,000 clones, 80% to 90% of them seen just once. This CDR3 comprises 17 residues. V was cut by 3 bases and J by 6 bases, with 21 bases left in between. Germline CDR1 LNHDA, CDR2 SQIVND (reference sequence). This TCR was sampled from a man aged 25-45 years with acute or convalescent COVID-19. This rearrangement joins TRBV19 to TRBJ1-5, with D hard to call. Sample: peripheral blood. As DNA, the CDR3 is TGTGCCAGTAGTATTTCTGCAGGCAGCCGGGCGGGTCAGCCCCAGCATTTT. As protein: CASSISAGSRAGQPQHF.